This is a list of T cell receptor beta chains from one sample in a study of blood T cell repertoires in COVID-19. The protocol was immunoSEQ multiplex PCR, while the TCRdb copy is restricted to in-frame clones and leaves out a portion. The sample yields roughly 86,000 clones, 80% seen once. The source material was peripheral blood. These receptors were obtained from a man aged 45-60 years who had recovered from COVID-19. Both conserved end residues are part of each CDR3. Each record gives: clone size, V gene, J gene, CDR3 length, D gene, CDR3 protein, CDR3 DNA. D genes are given only for firm matches. Expanded clones get a size class; other rows say once, few or many, or leave the size out.

once	TRBV2	TRBJ1-6	16	TRBD1	CASSEGGTGLSSPLHF	TGTGCCAGTAGTGAAGGAGGGACAGGGCTTAGTTCACCCCTCCACTTT
NA	TRBV10-3	TRBJ1-3	17	NA	CAISESDGRRAGNTIYF	TGTGCCATCAGTGAGTCGGACGGACGGAGGGCTGGAAACACCATATATTTT
few	TRBV12-3/TRBV12-4	TRBJ1-5	12	NA	CASSLRSWPQHF	TGTGCCAGCAGCTTACGGTCTTGGCCCCAGCATTTT
NA	TRBV3-1/TRBV3-2	TRBJ1-5	15	NA	CASSQRLYSNQPQHF	TGTGCCAGCAGCCAACGCCTCTATAGCAATCAGCCCCAGCATTTT
NA	TRBV9	TRBJ1-2	17	NA	CASSVQPRIEPNYGYTF	TGTGCCAGCAGCGTACAACCTCGCATAGAACCAAACTATGGCTACACCTTC
NA	TRBV21-1	TRBJ1-5	17	NA	CASSKARDRGANQPQHF	TGTGCCAGCAGCAAAGCTCGGGACAGGGGAGCAAATCAGCCCCAGCATTTT
NA	TRBV28	TRBJ1-1	14	TRBD1	CASSLDRGRTEAFF	TGTGCCAGCAGTTTAGACAGGGGCAGGACTGAAGCTTTCTTT
NA	TRBV4-2	TRBJ1-2	16	TRBD1	CASSQELGRGNYGYTF	TGTGCCAGCAGCCAAGAACTGGGCAGGGGGAACTATGGCTACACCTTC
few	TRBV19	TRBJ1-1	14	NA	CASSISQGPFEAFF	TGTGCCAGTAGTATATCGCAGGGCCCGTTTGAAGCTTTCTTT
NA	TRBV6-5	TRBJ2-7	14	NA	CASTRMDSFYEQYF	TGTGCCAGCACTCGAATGGACTCCTTCTACGAGCAGTACTTC
few	TRBV4-1	TRBJ2-5	16	TRBD2	CASSRSGASGGETQYF	TGCGCCAGCAGCCGGAGCGGGGCCTCCGGGGGAGAGACCCAGTACTTC
NA	TRBV2	TRBJ1-4	14	TRBD1	CASRGQVDGEKLFF	TGTGCCAGCAGGGGACAGGTAGATGGTGAAAAACTGTTTTTT
NA	TRBV19	TRBJ2-4	15	NA	CASTPGGGVKNIQYF	TGTGCCAGTACCCCGGGTGGAGGGGTGAAAAACATTCAGTACTTC
NA	TRBV5-5	TRBJ2-7	15	TRBD1	CASSFDRVGPYEQYF	TGTGCCAGCAGCTTTGACAGGGTGGGACCCTACGAGCAGTACTTC
NA	TRBV7-2	TRBJ2-1	17	NA	CASSFLSDLSSYNEQFF	TGTGCCAGCAGCTTCCTGAGCGACCTCAGCTCCTACAATGAGCAGTTCTTC
NA	TRBV29-1	TRBJ2-7	11	NA	CSVESPGEQYF	TGCAGCGTTGAATCGCCGGGCGAGCAGTACTTC
NA	TRBV11-2	TRBJ1-1	12	NA	CASSLGGPEAFF	TGTGCCAGCAGCTTGGGGGGACCCGAAGCTTTCTTT
NA	TRBV10-3	TRBJ2-3	14	NA	CAIGRELPTDTQYF	TGTGCCATCGGCCGGGAACTACCCACAGATACGCAGTATTTT
few	TRBV18	TRBJ1-6	13	TRBD1	CASSDRENSPLHF	TGTGCCAGCTCAGACAGGGAAAATTCACCCCTCCACTTT
few	TRBV2	TRBJ1-5	15	TRBD1	CASSVGDRFNQPQHF	TGTGCCAGCAGTGTGGGGGACAGGTTCAATCAGCCCCAGCATTTT
NA	TRBV21-1	TRBJ2-3	16	NA	CASIPKGTMNPDTQYF	TGTGCCAGCATCCCGAAAGGGACAATGAACCCAGATACGCAGTATTTT
NA	TRBV7-8	TRBJ1-2	15	NA	CASSLDIGVGYGYTF	TGTGCCAGCAGCTTAGATATCGGGGTGGGCTATGGCTACACCTTC
few	TRBV6-6	TRBJ2-4	11	NA	CASEGVNIQYF	TGTGCCAGTGAGGGGGTAAACATTCAGTACTTC
few	TRBV5-1	TRBJ2-1	19	TRBD2	CASSFGLATARGEDNEQFF	TGCGCCAGCAGCTTCGGACTAGCGACGGCCCGGGGTGAAGACAATGAGCAGTTCTTC
once	TRBV7-2	TRBJ2-7	15	TRBD2	CASSLAGRSSYEQYF	TGTGCCAGCAGCTTAGCCGGGAGGAGCTCCTACGAGCAGTACTTC
few	TRBV18	TRBJ2-1	15	NA	CASSPDIKTDNEQFF	TGTGCCAGCTCACCCGACATAAAGACAGACAATGAGCAGTTCTTC
NA	TRBV5-4	TRBJ2-7	15	TRBD1	CASSLGGTGSYEQYF	TGTGCCAGCAGCTTGGGAGGGACAGGATCCTACGAGCAGTACTTC
once	TRBV5-4	TRBJ1-3	15	NA	CASSLAGVEGNTIYF	TGTGCCAGCAGCTTGGCCGGGGTTGAGGGAAACACCATATATTTT
NA	TRBV28	TRBJ1-2	14	NA	CASSPGGQLYGYTF	TGTGCCAGCAGCCCTGGAGGGCAGTTATATGGCTACACCTTC
NA	TRBV7-3	TRBJ2-1	13	NA	CASSLAEGNEQFF	TGTGCCAGCAGCTTGGCGGAGGGGAATGAGCAGTTCTTC
NA	TRBV24-1	TRBJ2-6	19	NA	CATSDPKPDRNSGANVLTF	TGTGCCACCAGTGATCCTAAGCCCGACAGGAACTCTGGGGCCAACGTCCTGACTTTC
NA	TRBV19	TRBJ2-1	13	NA	CASSTNTGNEQFF	TGTGCCAGTAGTACAAATACAGGGAATGAGCAGTTCTTC
once	TRBV7-2	TRBJ1-2	15	NA	CASSLVSGVGYGYTF	TGTGCCAGCAGCTTAGTATCAGGGGTGGGCTATGGCTACACCTTC
NA	TRBV27	TRBJ2-5	14	NA	CASRLEGAGETQYF	TGTGCCAGCAGGCTGGAGGGGGCCGGAGAGACCCAGTACTTC
NA	TRBV30	TRBJ2-7	12	NA	CAWSVFRSGQYF	TGTGCCTGGAGTGTATTTAGGTCAGGACAGTACTTC
NA	TRBV10-3	TRBJ1-1	18	NA	CAISSSRVAPGGGTEAFF	TGTGCCATCAGTTCATCGCGGGTGGCCCCGGGAGGTGGCACTGAAGCTTTCTTT
NA	TRBV28	TRBJ1-4	15	TRBD1	CASSFEGAYTEKLFF	TGTGCCAGCAGTTTCGAGGGGGCGTACACTGAAAAACTGTTTTTT
medium-sized	TRBV5-3	TRBJ2-7	15	NA	CARSLARGHSYEQYF	TGTGCCAGAAGCTTGGCCAGGGGCCACTCCTACGAGCAGTACTTC